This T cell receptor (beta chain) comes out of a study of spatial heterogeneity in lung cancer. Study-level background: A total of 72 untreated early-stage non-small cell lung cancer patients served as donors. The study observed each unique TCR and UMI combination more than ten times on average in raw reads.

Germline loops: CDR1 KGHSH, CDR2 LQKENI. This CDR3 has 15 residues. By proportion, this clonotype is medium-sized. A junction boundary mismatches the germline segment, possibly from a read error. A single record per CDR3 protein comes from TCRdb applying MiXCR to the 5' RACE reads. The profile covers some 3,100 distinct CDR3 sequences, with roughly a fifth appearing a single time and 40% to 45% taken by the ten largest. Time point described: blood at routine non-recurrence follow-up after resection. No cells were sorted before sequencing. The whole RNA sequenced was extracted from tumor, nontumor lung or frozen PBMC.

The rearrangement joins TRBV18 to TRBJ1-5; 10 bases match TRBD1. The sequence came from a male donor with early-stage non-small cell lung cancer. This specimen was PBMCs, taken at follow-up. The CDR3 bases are TGTGCCAGCTCACTAACCGGGACAGGGGATCACCCCCAGCATTTT. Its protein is CASSLTGTGDHPQHF.